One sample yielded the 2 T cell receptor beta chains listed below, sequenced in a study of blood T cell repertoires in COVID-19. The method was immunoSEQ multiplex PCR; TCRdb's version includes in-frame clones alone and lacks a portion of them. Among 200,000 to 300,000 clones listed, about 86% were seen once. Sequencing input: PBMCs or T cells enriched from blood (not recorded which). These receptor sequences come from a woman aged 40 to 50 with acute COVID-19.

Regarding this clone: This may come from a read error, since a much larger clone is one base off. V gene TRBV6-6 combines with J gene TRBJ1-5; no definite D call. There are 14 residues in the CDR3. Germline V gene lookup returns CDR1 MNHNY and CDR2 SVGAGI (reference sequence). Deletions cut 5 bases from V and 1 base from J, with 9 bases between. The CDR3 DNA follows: TGTGCCAGCAGTGATGGAGGGAGCAATCAGCCCCAGCATTTT. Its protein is CASSDGGSNQPQHF.

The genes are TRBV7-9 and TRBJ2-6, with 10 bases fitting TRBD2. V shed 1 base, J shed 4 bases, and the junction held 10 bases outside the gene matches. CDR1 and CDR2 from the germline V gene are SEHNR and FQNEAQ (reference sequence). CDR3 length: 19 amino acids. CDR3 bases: TGTGCCAGCAGCTTAGTGGCTCTAGCGGGAGCTCCAGGGGCCAACGTCCTGACTTTC. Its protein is CASSLVALAGAPGANVLTF.